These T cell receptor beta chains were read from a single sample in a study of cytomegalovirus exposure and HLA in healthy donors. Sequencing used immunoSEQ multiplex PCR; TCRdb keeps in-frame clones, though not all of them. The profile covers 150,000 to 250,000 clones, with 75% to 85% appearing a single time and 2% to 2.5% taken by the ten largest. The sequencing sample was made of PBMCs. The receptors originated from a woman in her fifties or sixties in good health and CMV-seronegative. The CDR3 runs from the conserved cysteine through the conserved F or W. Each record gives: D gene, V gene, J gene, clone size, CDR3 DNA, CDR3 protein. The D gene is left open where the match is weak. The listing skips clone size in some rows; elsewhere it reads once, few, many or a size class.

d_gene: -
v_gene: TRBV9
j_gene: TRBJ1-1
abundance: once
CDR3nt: TGTGCCAGCAGCGCCGAGATAGGGGACACTGAAGCTTTCTTT
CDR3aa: CASSAEIGDTEAFF

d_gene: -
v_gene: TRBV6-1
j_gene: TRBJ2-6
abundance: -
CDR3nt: TGTGCCAGCAGTGAGGCAGTTGCCAACTCTGGGGCCAACGTCCTGACTTTC
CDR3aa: CASSEAVANSGANVLTF

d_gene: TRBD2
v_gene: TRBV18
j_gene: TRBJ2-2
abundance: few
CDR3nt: TGTGCCAGCTCAAGCGGGAGCCGGGGGACCGGGGAGCTGTTTTTT
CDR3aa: CASSSGSRGTGELFF

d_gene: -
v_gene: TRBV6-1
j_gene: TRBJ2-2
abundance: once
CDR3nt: TGTGCCAGCAGTCGACAGGATGGGAACACCGGGGAGCTGTTTTTT
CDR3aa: CASSRQDGNTGELFF

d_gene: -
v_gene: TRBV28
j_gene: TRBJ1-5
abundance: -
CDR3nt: TGTGCCAGCAGTCCCCGGGACATAACTCAGCCCCAGCATTTT
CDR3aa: CASSPRDITQPQHF

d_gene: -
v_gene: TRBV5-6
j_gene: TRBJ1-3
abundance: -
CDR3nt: TGTGCCAGCAGCCCCGGGACACCTCGCTCTGGAAACACCATATATTTT
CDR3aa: CASSPGTPRSGNTIYF

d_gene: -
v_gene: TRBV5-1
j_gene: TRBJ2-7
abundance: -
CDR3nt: TGCGCCAGCAGCCCCGTTGGGAGGACCTCCTACGAGCAGTACTTC
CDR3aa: CASSPVGRTSYEQYF

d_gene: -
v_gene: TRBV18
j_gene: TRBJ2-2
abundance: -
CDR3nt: TGTGCCAGCTTTGGACAGTTGTCCACCGGGGAGCTGTTTTTT
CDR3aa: CASFGQLSTGELFF

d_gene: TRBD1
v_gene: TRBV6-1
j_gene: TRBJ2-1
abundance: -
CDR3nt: TGTGCCAGCAGTGAAAGGCCGGGACAGGGGGGCAATGAGCAGTTCTTC
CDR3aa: CASSERPGQGGNEQFF

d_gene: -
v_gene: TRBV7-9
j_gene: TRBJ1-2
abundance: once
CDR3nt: TGTGCCAGCAGCCCCAGAGCGATGGATGGCTACACCTTC
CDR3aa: CASSPRAMDGYTF

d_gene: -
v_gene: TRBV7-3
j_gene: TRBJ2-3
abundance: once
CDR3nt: TGTGCCAGCAGCTTAAGGGCCAGCACAGATACGCAGTATTTT
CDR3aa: CASSLRASTDTQYF

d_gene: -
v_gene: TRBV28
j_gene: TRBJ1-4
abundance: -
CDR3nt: TGTGCCAGCTTTCCCACTCGCAAATCAACTAATGAAAAACTGTTTTTT
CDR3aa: CASFPTRKSTNEKLFF

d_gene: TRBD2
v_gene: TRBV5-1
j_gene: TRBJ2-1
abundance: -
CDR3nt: TGCGCCAGCAGCTTGACTTCTAGCGGGAGCCTGAATGAGCAGTTCTTC
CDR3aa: CASSLTSSGSLNEQFF

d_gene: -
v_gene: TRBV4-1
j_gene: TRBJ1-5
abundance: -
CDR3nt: TGCGCCAGCAGCCAAGCCAGGGAACAGCCCCAGCATTTT
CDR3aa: CASSQAREQPQHF

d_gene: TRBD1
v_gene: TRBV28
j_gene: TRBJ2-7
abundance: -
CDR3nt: TGTGCCAGCAGTTTATGGGGGACAGGGGGCTACGAGCAGTACTTC
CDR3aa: CASSLWGTGGYEQYF

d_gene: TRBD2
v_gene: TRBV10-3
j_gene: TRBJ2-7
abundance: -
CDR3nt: TGTGCCATCAGTGATGGTAGCGGGTCACACGAGCAGTACTTC
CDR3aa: CAISDGSGSHEQYF

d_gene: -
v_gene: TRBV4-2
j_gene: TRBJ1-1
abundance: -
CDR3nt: TGTGCCAGCAGCCCGAATCCAGCCGGGGCGGGGACTGAAGCTTTCTTT
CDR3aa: CASSPNPAGAGTEAFF

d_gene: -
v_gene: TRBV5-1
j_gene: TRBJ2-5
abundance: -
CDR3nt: TGCGCCAGCAGCCCCCTGGGCAGACAAGAGACCCAGTACTTC
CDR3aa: CASSPLGRQETQYF

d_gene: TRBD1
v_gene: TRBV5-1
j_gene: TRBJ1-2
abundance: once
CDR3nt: TGCGCCAGCAGCTCCTCCGGACAGGGCCCCTATGGCTACACCTTC
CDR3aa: CASSSSGQGPYGYTF

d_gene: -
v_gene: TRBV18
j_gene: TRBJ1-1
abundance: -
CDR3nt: TGTGCCAGCTCTGTCTTAGAAGATACTGAAGCTTTCTTT
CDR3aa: CASSVLEDTEAFF

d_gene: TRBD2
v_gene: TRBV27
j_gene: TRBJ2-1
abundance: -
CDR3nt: TGTGCCAGCAGTTTATGGAGCGGGAGTAGCTACAATGAGCAGTTCTTC
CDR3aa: CASSLWSGSSYNEQFF

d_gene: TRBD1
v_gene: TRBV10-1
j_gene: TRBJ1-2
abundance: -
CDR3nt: TGCGCCAGCAGTGAGTCGTGGGGGGGACAGGGGAGAAACTATGGCTACACCTTC
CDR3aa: CASSESWGGQGRNYGYTF

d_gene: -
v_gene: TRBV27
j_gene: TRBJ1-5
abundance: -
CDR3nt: TGTGCCAGCAGACCTTGGGGGAGGGATAGCAATCAGCCCCAGCATTTT
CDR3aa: CASRPWGRDSNQPQHF